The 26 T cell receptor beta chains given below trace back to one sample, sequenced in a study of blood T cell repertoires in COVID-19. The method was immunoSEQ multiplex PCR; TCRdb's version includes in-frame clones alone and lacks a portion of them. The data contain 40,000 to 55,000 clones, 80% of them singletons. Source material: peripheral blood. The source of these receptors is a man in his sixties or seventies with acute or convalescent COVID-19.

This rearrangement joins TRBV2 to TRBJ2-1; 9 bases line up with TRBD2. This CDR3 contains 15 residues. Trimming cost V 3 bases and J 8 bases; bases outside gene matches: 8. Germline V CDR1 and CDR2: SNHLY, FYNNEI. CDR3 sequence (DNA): TGTGCCAGCAGTGAGGGGGGACTAGCCAGGGATGAGCAGTTCTTC. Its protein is CASSEGGLARDEQFF.

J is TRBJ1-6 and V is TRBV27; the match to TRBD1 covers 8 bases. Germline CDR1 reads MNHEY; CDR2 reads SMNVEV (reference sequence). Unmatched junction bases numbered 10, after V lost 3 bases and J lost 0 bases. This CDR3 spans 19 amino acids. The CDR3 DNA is TGTGCCAGCAGTTTGCAGAGGAGGACAGGGAGCTCCTATAATTCACCCCTCCACTTT. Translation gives CASSLQRRTGSSYNSPLHF.

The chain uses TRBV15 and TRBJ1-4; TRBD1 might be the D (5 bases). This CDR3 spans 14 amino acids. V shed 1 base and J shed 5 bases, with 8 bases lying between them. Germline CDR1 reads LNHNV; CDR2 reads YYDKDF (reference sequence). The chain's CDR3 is CATSRGRENEKLFF. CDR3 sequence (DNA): TGTGCCACCAGCAGAGGCAGGGAAAATGAAAAACTGTTTTTT.

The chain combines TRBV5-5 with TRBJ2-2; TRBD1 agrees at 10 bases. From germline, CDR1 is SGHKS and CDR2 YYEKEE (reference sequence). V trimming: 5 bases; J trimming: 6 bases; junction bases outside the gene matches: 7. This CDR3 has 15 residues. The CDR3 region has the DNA TGTGCCAGCAGGGACGGGACAGGGGTGGCCGGGGAGCTGTTTTTT. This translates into CASRDGTGVAGELFF.

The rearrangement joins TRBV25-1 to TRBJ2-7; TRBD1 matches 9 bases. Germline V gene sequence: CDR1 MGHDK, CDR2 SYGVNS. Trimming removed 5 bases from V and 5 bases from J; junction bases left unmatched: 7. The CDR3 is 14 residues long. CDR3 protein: CASSWGTGIHEQYF. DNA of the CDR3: TGTGCCAGCAGTTGGGGGACAGGGATCCACGAGCAGTACTTC.

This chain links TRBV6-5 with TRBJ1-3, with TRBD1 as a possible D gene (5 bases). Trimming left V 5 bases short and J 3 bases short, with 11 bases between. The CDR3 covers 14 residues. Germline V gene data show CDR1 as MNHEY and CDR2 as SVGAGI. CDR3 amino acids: CASSPTGDGNTIYF. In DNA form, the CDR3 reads TGTGCCAGCAGTCCTACAGGTGATGGAAACACCATATATTTT.

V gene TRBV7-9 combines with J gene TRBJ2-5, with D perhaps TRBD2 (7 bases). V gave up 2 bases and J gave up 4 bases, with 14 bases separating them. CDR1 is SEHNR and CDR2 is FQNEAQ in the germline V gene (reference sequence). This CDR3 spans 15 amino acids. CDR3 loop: CASSLRRGEGETQYF. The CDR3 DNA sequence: TGTGCCAGCAGCTTAAGGAGGGGGGAGGGAGAGACCCAGTACTTC.

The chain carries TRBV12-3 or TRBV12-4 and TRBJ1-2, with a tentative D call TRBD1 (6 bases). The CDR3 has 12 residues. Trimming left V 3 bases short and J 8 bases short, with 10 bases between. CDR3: CASSFLQGGYTF. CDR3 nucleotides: TGTGCCAGCAGTTTCTTGCAGGGGGGCTACACCTTC.

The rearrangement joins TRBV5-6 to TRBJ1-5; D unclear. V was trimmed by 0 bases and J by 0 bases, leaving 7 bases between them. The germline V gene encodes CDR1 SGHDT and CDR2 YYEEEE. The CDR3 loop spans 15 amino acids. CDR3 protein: CASSLARYSNQPQHF. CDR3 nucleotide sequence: TGTGCCAGCAGCTTGGCCAGGTATAGCAATCAGCCCCAGCATTTT.

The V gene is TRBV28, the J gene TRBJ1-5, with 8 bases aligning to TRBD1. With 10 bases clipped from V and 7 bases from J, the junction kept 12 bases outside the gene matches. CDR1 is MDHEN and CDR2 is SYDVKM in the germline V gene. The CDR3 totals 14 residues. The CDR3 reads CATTTGEQRQPQHF. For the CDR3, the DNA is TGTGCCACCACGACAGGGGAGCAGAGACAGCCCCAGCATTTT.

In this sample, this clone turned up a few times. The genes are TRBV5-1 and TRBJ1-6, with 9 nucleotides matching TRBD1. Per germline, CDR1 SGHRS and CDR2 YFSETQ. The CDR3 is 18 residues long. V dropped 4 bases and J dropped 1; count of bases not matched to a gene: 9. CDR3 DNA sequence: TGCGCCAGCAGCCCCGGGACAGGGAGAGGGTCCTATAATTCACCCCTCCACTTT. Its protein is CASSPGTGRGSYNSPLHF.

CDR3 in amino acids: CASSLSQGALGQPQHF. CDR3 coding DNA: TGTGCCAGCAGCTTAAGTCAGGGGGCTTTAGGTCAGCCCCAGCATTTT. V gene TRBV7-2 combines with J gene TRBJ1-5; the match to TRBD1 covers 8 bases. Germline V gene data show CDR1 as SGHTA and CDR2 as FQGNSA. The V and J ends lost 2 bases and 6 bases, in that order; junction bases with no gene match: 9. The CDR3 consists of 16 residues.

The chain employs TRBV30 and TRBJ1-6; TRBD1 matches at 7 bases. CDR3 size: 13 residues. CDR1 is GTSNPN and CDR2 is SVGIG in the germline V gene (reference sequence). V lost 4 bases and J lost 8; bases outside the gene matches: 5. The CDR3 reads CAWTRQGDSPLHF. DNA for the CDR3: TGTGCCTGGACCAGACAGGGCGATTCACCCCTCCACTTT.

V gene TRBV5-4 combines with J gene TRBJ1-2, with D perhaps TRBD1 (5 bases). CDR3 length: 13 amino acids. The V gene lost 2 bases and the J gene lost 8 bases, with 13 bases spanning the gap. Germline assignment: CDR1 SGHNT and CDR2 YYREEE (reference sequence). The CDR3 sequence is CASSFAGLEGYTF. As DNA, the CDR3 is TGTGCCAGCAGCTTCGCGGGGCTGGAAGGCTACACCTTC.

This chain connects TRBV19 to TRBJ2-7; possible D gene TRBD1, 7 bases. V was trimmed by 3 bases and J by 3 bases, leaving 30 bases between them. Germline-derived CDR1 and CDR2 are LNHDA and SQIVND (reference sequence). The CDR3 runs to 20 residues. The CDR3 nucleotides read TGTGCCAGTAGTATGGGGAGAATTATTGGGCAGGGGGGAAAAAGCTACGAGCAGTACTTC. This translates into CASSMGRIIGQGGKSYEQYF.

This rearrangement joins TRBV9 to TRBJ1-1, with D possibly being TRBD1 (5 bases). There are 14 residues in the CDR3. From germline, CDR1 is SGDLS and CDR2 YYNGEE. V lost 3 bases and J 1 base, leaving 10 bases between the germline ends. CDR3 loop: CASSAGLRNTEAFF. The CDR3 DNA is TGTGCCAGCAGCGCGGGACTCCGGAACACTGAAGCTTTCTTT. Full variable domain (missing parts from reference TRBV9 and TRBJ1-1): DSGVTQTPKHLITATGQRVTLRCSPRSGDLSVYWYQQSLDQGLQFLIQYYNGEERAKGNILERFSAQQFPDLHSELNLSSLELGDSALYFCASSAGLRNTEAFFGQGTRLTVV.

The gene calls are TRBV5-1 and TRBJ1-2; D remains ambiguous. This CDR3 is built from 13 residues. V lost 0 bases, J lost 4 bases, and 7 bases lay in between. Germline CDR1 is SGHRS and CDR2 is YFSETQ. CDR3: CASSLGQIYGYTF. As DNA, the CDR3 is TGCGCCAGCAGCTTGGGGCAAATCTATGGCTACACCTTC.

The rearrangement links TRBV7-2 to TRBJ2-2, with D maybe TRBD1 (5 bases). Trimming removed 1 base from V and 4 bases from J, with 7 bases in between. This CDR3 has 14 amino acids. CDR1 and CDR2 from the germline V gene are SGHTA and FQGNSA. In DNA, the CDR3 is TGTGCCAGCAGCTTAGGGGGCTTCACCGGGGAGCTGTTTTTT. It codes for CASSLGGFTGELFF.

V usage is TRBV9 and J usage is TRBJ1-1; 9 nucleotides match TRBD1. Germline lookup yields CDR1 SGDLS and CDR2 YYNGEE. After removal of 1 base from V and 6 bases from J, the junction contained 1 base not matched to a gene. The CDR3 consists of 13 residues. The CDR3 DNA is TGTGCCAGCAGCGTAAGACAGGGGGCTGAAGCTTTCTTT. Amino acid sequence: CASSVRQGAEAFF.

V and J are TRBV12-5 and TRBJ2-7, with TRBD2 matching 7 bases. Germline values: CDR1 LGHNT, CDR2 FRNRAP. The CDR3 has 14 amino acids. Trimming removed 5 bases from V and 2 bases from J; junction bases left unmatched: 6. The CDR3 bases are TGTGCTAGTGGTCCAATGGGGGGGGCCTACGAGCAGTACTTC. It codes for CASGPMGGAYEQYF.

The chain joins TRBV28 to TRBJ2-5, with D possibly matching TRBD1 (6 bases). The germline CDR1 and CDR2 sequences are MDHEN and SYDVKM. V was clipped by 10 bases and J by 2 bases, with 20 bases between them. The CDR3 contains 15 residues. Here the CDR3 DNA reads TGTGCCACCACCGGCCTGGGGGCCAGACAAGAGACCCAGTACTTC. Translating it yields CATTGLGARQETQYF.

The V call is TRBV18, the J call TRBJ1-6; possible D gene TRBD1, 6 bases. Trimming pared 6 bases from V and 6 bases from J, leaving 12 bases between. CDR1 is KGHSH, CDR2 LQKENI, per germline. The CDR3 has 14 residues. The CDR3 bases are TGTGCCAGCTCGCCAGGACAGCCTAATTCACCCCTCCACTTT. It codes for CASSPGQPNSPLHF.

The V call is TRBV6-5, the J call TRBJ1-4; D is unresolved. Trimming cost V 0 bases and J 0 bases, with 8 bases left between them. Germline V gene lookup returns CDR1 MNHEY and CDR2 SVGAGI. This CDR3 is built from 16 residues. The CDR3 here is CASSYSSLATNEKLFF. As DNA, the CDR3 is TGTGCCAGCAGTTACTCGTCCCTTGCAACTAATGAAAAACTGTTTTTT.

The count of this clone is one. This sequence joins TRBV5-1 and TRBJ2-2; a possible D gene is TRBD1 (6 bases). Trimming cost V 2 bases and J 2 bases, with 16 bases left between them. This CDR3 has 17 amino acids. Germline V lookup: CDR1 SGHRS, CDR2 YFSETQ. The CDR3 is CASSLELGQRNTGELFF. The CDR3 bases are TGCGCCAGCAGCTTAGAACTAGGACAGAGAAACACCGGGGAGCTGTTTTTT.

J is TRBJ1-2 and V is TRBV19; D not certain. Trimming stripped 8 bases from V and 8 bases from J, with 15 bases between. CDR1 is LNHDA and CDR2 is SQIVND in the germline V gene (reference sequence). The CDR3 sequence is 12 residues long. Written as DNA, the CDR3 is TGTGCCAGTGAGCGGGCCCTTGGGGGCTACACCTTC. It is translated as CASERALGGYTF.

Here the CDR3 reads CASSNPRLTNEKLFF. The DNA for the CDR3 is TGTGCCAGTAGTAATCCTCGTTTGACTAATGAAAAACTGTTTTTT. The chain links TRBV19 to TRBJ1-4; D remains unclear. V dropped 4 bases and J dropped 2 bases, with 11 bases sitting between them. Looked up from germline, CDR1 is LNHDA and CDR2 is SQIVND (reference sequence). This CDR3 comprises 15 residues. Variable domain in full (rest from reference TRBV19 and TRBJ1-4): DGGITQSPKYLFRKEGQNVTLSCEQNLNHDAMYWYRQDPGQGLRLIYYSQIVNDFQKGDIAEGYSVSREKKESFPLTVTSAQKNPTAFYLCASSNPRLTNEKLFFGSGTQLSVL.